This T cell receptor beta chain was recovered during a study of early T cells in non-severe SARS-CoV-2 infection. Looking at the study overall: Bulk RNA isolated from unsorted whole blood underwent sequencing; chains were not paired. Study conclusions and caveats: VDJdb matches were skewed toward anti-spike CD8 T cell responses.

In the library, individual cDNA molecules carried attached unique molecular identifiers. In TCRdb, the 5' RACE reads were re-called with MiXCR into one record per CDR3 protein. The sample has fewer than 120,000 distinct CDR3 sequences, roughly 12% seen once; the top ten hold around 4.1%. Germline CDR1 and CDR2: MGHRA and YSYEKL. CDR3 size: 14 residues. This clonotype was recorded at least ten times. The antigen remains undetermined. The junction differs from germline at one of its ends, possibly a read error. This receptor was obtained from an adult who was a healthcare worker with PCR-confirmed SARS-CoV-2 infection or an uninfected control (not recorded which). V is TRBV4-1 and J is TRBJ1-4; D is perhaps TRBD1 (5 bases). The sample was whole blood, taken at baseline. The chain's CDR3 is CASSQDPGGTEDNF. The CDR3, as DNA: TGCGCCAGCAGCCAAGATCCGGGCGGGACGGAGGATAATTTT.